The text below deals with one TCR beta chain. This specimen belongs to a study of CD8 T cells in Susac syndrome. Random hexamers were used to reverse transcribe the RNA input (about 0.5 to 1 ug). With immunoSEQ multiplex PCR, TCR beta CDR3 was amplified across 54 Vbeta and 13 Jbeta. MiXCR, applied by TCRdb to the immunoSEQ multiplex PCR reads, yields one record per CDR3 protein. The sample lists 250,000 or so distinct CDR3 sequences; 80% to 95% were seen once. TCR beta sequencing covered blood CD8+ and CD4+ T cells. TEMRA cells underwent FACS enrichment and CD8+ and CD4+ T cells underwent negative isolation. The clonotype was recovered from a human donor with multiple sclerosis. Material for sequencing was CD4+ T cells from PBMCs.

CDR3 amino acids: CAWRGQEGEAFF. The CDR3, as DNA: TGTGCCTGGAGAGGGCAGGAAGGTGAAGCTTTCTTT. This sequence joins TRBV30 and TRBJ1-1; D ambiguous. Germline CDR1 GTSNPN, CDR2 SVGIG (reference sequence). Trimming took off 3 bases at V and 7 bases at J, with 12 bases between the two ends. CDR3 length equals 12 residues.